Here is one T cell receptor (beta chain) with its context. This record belongs to a study of blood T cell repertoires in COVID-19. Profiled with immunoSEQ multiplex PCR; TCRdb holds only in-frame clones, not every one. The data hold some 78,000 clones, with about nine tenths observed a single time. The V gene's germline CDR1 is LGHDT and CDR2 YNNKEL (reference sequence). The CDR3 has 15 amino acids. Trimming stripped 1 base from V and 6 bases from J, with 10 bases between. Material: peripheral blood. The genes are TRBV3-1 (or the pseudogene TRBV3-2) and TRBJ1-6; possible D gene TRBD1, 5 bases. This TCR was recovered from a man between 45 and 60 years old with active or convalescent COVID-19. The CDR3 is CASSQVGQGNSPLHF. In DNA, the CDR3 is TGTGCCAGCAGCCAAGTGGGCCAGGGTAATTCACCCCTCCACTTT.